This TCR beta chain appears in the sequencing data of a study of blood T cell repertoires in COVID-19. Study background: Samples came from the United States, Italy and Spain, spanning acute and convalescent COVID-19. Sources were T cells, B-cell-depleted T cells, or PBMCs; the material itself was cDNA or gDNA.

As originally analysed: Researchers report that nucleated cell counts were estimated from reference gene primer amplification. Sequencing used immunoSEQ multiplex PCR; TCRdb keeps in-frame clones, though not all of them. V and J calls and clone size are as listed in that table; D and trimming were resolved from the DNA. The sample consists of about 250,000 clones, 88% of them appearing once. Looked up from germline, CDR1 is MDHEN and CDR2 is SYDVKM. This CDR3 is built from 12 residues. Patients of the Seattle cohort, enrolled during active infection, were followed longitudinally. About this clone itself: Compared with germline, one end of the junction differs, possibly owing to a read error.

This clonotype originated in a woman aged 30 to 39 with COVID-19, enrolled during active disease. Specimen: peripheral blood. The chain links TRBV28 to TRBJ2-1; D perhaps matches TRBD2 (5 bases). The CDR3 is CASSFDVGERFF. DNA for the CDR3: TGTGCCAGCAGTTTTGACGTCGGGGAGCGGTTCTTC.